This TCR beta chain was found in a study of identical twins. Study results and limitations: The abundant beta clonotypes from cord blood had fewer insertions, and memory repertoires had none of this. There was an excess of low generation probability in the out-of-frame alpha sequences that twins shared. Weaker excess sharing between twins was seen in beta out-of-frame sequences.

A universal primer site came from template switching; cDNA carried unique molecular identifiers. TCRdb analysed the 5' RACE reads with MiXCR anew, one entry per CDR3 protein. Of approximately 1.8 million distinct CDR3 sequences in the sample, less than 35% were seen once. The sample holds a few counts of this clonotype. Its antigen is unknown. The sequencing input was cord blood. This TCR came from a newborn girl in good health.

CDR3 amino acids: CASSHYHTGLTSYEQYF. The CDR3 DNA sequence: TGTGCCAGCTCACACTACCACACGGGACTGACCTCCTACGAGCAGTACTTC. The rearrangement links TRBV18 to TRBJ2-7; D perhaps matches TRBD2 (6 bases). In germline, CDR1 is KGHSH, CDR2 LQKENI. The CDR3 runs 17 residues. The ends were cut back, 4 bases at V and 0 bases at J, with 19 bases in the middle. The variable domain in full, completed from reference TRBV18 and TRBJ2-7, reads NAGVMQNPRHLVRRRGQEARLRCSPMKGHSHVYWYRQLPEEGLKFMVYLQKENIIDESGMPKERFSAEFPKEGPSILRIQQVVRGDSAAYFCASSHYHTGLTSYEQYFGPGTRLTVT.